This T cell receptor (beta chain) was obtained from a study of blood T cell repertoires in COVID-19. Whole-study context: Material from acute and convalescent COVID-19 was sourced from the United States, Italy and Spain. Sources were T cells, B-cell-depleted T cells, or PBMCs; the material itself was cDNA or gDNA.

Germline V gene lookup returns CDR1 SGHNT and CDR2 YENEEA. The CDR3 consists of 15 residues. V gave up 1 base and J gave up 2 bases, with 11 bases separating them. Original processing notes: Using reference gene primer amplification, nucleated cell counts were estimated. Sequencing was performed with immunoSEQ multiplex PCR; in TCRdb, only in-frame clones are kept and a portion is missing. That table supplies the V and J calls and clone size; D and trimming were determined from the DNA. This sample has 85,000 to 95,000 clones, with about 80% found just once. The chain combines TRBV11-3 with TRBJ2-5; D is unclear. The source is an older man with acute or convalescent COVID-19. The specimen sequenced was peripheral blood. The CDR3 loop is CASSLAGGEQETQYF. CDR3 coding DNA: TGTGCCAGCAGCTTAGCCGGCGGAGAACAAGAGACCCAGTACTTC.